Listed below are T cell receptor beta chains from one sample, sequenced in a study of T cells in Graves' hyperthyroidism and ophthalmopathy. TCRdb re-derived calls from the multiplex PCR reads in MiXCR, one entry per CDR3 protein. Altogether hundreds of thousands of distinct CDR3 sequences are present, approximately 23% being singletons, with the ten largest covering about 49%. The sequenced sample was blood. All receptors come from a woman between 70 and 85 years old with Graves' ophthalmopathy. Both conserved end residues are part of each CDR3. A D gene is named only where the DNA matches it firmly. Only some rows state a clone size, as once, few, many or a class for expanded clones.

>TRBJ1-1|many|TRBD1|TRBV20-1
CSASLGTGRTEAFF
TGCAGTGCTAGCCTTGGGACAGGGAGGACTGAAGCTTTCTTT
>TRBJ2-5|NA|NA|TRBV28
CASGGLGGGPETQYF
TGTGCCAGCGGGGGGCTAGGAGGGGGTCCAGAGACCCAGTACTTC
>TRBJ1-4|NA|TRBD1|TRBV18
CASSPQGADEKLFF
TGTGCCAGCTCACCACAGGGGGCGGATGAAAAACTGTTTTTT
>TRBJ2-7|many|NA|TRBV12-3/TRBV12-4
CASSLSSPYEQYF
TGTGCCAGCAGTTTGTCTAGTCCCTACGAGCAGTACTTC
>TRBJ2-1|NA|NA|TRBV12-3/TRBV12-4
CASSFRDQQFF
TGTGCCAGCAGTTTTAGGGACCAACAGTTCTTC
>TRBJ1-6|NA|NA|TRBV12-3/TRBV12-4
CASSLAGHNSPLHF
TGTGCCAGCAGTTTAGCAGGGCACAATTCACCCCTCCACTTT
>TRBJ2-3|many|TRBD2|TRBV12-3/TRBV12-4
CASSFDFWTSRTSGSTDTQYF
TGTGCCAGCAGTTTTGATTTCTGGACAAGCAGGACTAGCGGGAGCACAGATACGCAGTATTTT
>TRBJ1-3|once|TRBD1|TRBV12-3/TRBV12-4
CASRGDRFQGGNTIYF
TGTGCCAGCAGAGGGGACAGGTTCCAGGGTGGAAACACCATATATTTT
>TRBJ2-5|NA|NA|TRBV6-1
CASSEVPGETQYF
TGTGCCAGCAGTGAAGTTCCGGGAGAGACCCAGTACTTC
>TRBJ2-7|many|NA|TRBV27
CASSLGRGTEQYF
TGTGCCAGCAGTTTAGGCCGAGGGACCGAGCAGTACTTC
>TRBJ2-2|NA|NA|TRBV3-1
CASSGRGRANTGELFF
TGTGCCAGCAGCGGCCGGGGCAGGGCGAACACCGGGGAGCTGTTTTTT
>TRBJ2-1|few|NA|TRBV20-1
CSPTSGGNEQFF
TGCAGTCCTACCTCCGGGGGCAATGAGCAGTTCTTC
>TRBJ2-7|NA|TRBD1|TRBV27
CASSLIRTGTEQYF
TGTGCCAGCAGTCTAATACGGACAGGAACCGAGCAGTACTTC
>TRBJ2-1|NA|TRBD1|TRBV14
CASSSYRGLWFF
TGTGCCAGCAGTTCCTACAGGGGGCTTTGGTTCTTC
>TRBJ2-7|many|NA|TRBV28
CASSGQLPYEQYF
TGTGCCAGCAGTGGACAGTTACCCTACGAGCAGTACTTC
>TRBJ2-7|few|TRBD1|TRBV27
CASSLTGTGSYEQYF
TGTGCCAGCAGCCTGACCGGGACAGGGTCCTACGAGCAGTACTTC
>TRBJ2-7|few|NA|TRBV2
CASSLSWDFLSYEQYF
TGTGCCAGCAGCCTCAGCTGGGACTTCTTGTCCTACGAGCAGTACTTC
>TRBJ2-1|many|TRBD1|TRBV5-1
CASSSGQGSYNEQFF
TGTGCCAGCAGCTCGGGACAGGGATCCTACAATGAGCAGTTCTTC
>TRBJ1-2|few|NA|TRBV20-1
CSAPGAPANYGYTF
TGCAGTGCTCCCGGGGCCCCAGCTAACTATGGCTACACCTTC
>TRBJ2-3|few|TRBD2|TRBV5-1
CASSSGLLGDTQYF
TGCGCCAGCAGCTCGGGACTACTTGGAGATACGCAGTATTTT
>TRBJ1-4|few|TRBD1|TRBV5-1
CASSRTGEDEKLFF
TGCGCCAGCAGCCGGACAGGGGAGGATGAAAAACTGTTTTTT
>TRBJ2-2|few|NA|TRBV7-9
CASSFQPSINTGELFF
TGTGCCAGCAGCTTTCAGCCCTCCATTAACACCGGGGAGCTGTTTTTT
>TRBJ1-1|NA|NA|TRBV27
CASSLRGQMNTEAFF
TGTGCCAGCAGTTTAAGAGGTCAGATGAACACTGAAGCTTTCTTT
>TRBJ1-4|few|NA|TRBV19
CASTGLTGEKLFF
TGTGCCAGTACAGGGTTAACTGGGGAAAAACTGTTTTTT
>TRBJ1-5|few|NA|TRBV7-9
CASSNIDQPQHF
TGTGCCAGCAGTAACATCGATCAGCCCCAGCATTTT
>TRBJ1-6|few|NA|TRBV28
CASSPPRDTNSPLHF
TGTGCCAGCAGTCCCCCTAGGGACACCAATTCACCCCTCCACTTT
>TRBJ2-7|many|TRBD2|TRBV28
CASIGLAGIYEQYF
TGTGCCAGCATAGGACTAGCGGGAATATACGAGCAGTACTTC
>TRBJ1-5|many|NA|TRBV11-3
CASSSPRQPQHF
TGTGCCAGCAGCTCCCCCCGTCAGCCCCAGCATTTT
>TRBJ2-1|NA|NA|TRBV30
CAWSYSINEQFF
TGTGCCTGGAGTTACTCCATCAATGAGCAGTTCTTC
>TRBJ2-1|many|TRBD1|TRBV28
CASSYPGQGSDEQFF
TGTGCCAGCAGTTACCCGGGACAGGGGTCGGATGAGCAGTTCTTC
>TRBJ2-1|few|NA|TRBV3-1
CASSQELTRGTNEQFF
TGTGCCAGCAGCCAAGAGTTGACCCGGGGGACCAATGAGCAGTTCTTC
>TRBJ2-7|NA|TRBD1|TRBV24-1
CATSEGTDYEQYF
TGTGCCACCAGTGAAGGGACAGACTACGAGCAGTACTTC
>TRBJ2-1|few|NA|TRBV9
CASSLSPLAIWNEQFF
TGTGCCAGCAGCCTCAGTCCTCTAGCGATTTGGAATGAGCAGTTCTTC
>TRBJ1-1|many|NA|TRBV6-2/TRBV6-3
CASSYSSRQPGNTEAFF
TGTGCCAGCAGTTACTCGTCCCGACAGCCTGGGAACACTGAAGCTTTCTTT
>TRBJ2-7|NA|NA|TRBV10-1
CASRPSESYEQYF
TGCGCCAGCAGGCCTAGCGAGAGCTACGAGCAGTACTTC
>TRBJ2-3|NA|NA|TRBV7-6
CASSRLSGKGTDTQYF
TGTGCCAGCAGCCGACTTAGCGGAAAAGGCACAGATACGCAGTATTTT
>TRBJ2-7|few|TRBD1|TRBV7-9
CATGTESSYEQYF
TGTGCCACGGGGACAGAAAGCTCCTACGAGCAGTACTTC
>TRBJ2-1|few|NA|TRBV20-1
CSPEREGGRGPQFF
TGCAGTCCGGAGAGGGAAGGTGGGAGAGGACCTCAGTTCTTC
>TRBJ2-1|few|NA|TRBV5-1
CASSPPTNEQFF
TGCGCCAGCAGTCCCCCTACCAATGAGCAGTTCTTC
>TRBJ1-1|NA|NA|TRBV6-1
CASRKTGQNTGAFF
TGTGCCAGCAGAAAAACAGGGCAGAACACTGGAGCTTTCTTT
>TRBJ2-3|NA|TRBD1|TRBV6-1
CASSRDRGNSDTQYF
TGTGCCAGCAGCCGGGACAGGGGAAATTCAGATACGCAGTATTTT
>TRBJ2-7|NA|NA|TRBV9
CASSVGRDRMLYEQYF
TGTGCCAGCAGCGTCGGACGGGACCGCATGCTCTACGAGCAGTACTTC
>TRBJ1-2|many|TRBD1|TRBV28
CASSPPDRGNLYGYTF
TGTGCCAGCAGCCCCCCGGACAGGGGAAATCTCTATGGCTACACCTTC
>TRBJ2-1|many|NA|TRBV7-3
CASSLKATDNEQFF
TGTGCCAGCAGCTTAAAGGCGACAGACAATGAGCAGTTCTTC
>TRBJ2-1|NA|TRBD2|TRBV7-3
CASSLSSSGRNEQFF
TGTGCCAGCAGCTTAAGCTCTAGCGGGAGGAATGAGCAGTTCTTC